The 10 T cell receptor beta chains presented below share a single source sample, sequenced in a study of blood T cell repertoires in COVID-19. Sequencing used immunoSEQ multiplex PCR; TCRdb keeps in-frame clones, though not all of them. Of about 270,000 clones in the sample, less than 90% were seen once. Sample: PBMCs or T cells enriched from blood (not recorded which). These TCRs come from a woman between 50 and 59 years old who had recovered from COVID-19.

The V and J genes are TRBV3-1 (or the pseudogene TRBV3-2) and TRBJ1-1, with 8 bases matching TRBD1. Germline CDR1 and CDR2: LGHDT and YNNKEL (reference sequence). CDR3 length: 15 amino acids. Trimming removed 0 bases from V and 6 bases from J; junction bases left unmatched: 6. The CDR3 bases are TGTGCCAGCAGCCAAGATCAGACAGGGGACCCTGAAGCTTTCTTT. Its protein is CASSQDQTGDPEAFF.

The chain recombines TRBV3-1 (or the pseudogene TRBV3-2) with TRBJ1-2; tentatively, D is TRBD1 (5 bases). Germline loops: CDR1 LGHDT, CDR2 YNNKEL (reference sequence). This CDR3 is 15 amino acids long. The V gene lost 3 bases and the J gene lost 3 bases, with 14 bases spanning the gap. Here the CDR3 reads CASSHRTPAYYGYTF. The CDR3 nucleotides read TGTGCCAGCAGCCATCGGACACCGGCCTACTATGGCTACACCTTC.

In this sample, this clone turned up a few times. The chain is built from TRBV4-2 and TRBJ1-1; D gene ambiguous. V was shortened by 0 bases and J by 3 bases, with 14 bases between the two germline ends. This CDR3 region has 16 residues. Looked up from germline, CDR1 is LGHNA and CDR2 is YNFKEQ. The CDR3 region has the DNA TGTGCCAGCAGCCAAGAGCCGTCTAAGGGAGACACTGAAGCTTTCTTT. Protein product: CASSQEPSKGDTEAFF.

V and J are TRBV30 and TRBJ1-3; D might be TRBD1 (6 bases). Germline-derived CDR1 and CDR2 are GTSNPN and SVGIG (reference sequence). This CDR3 has 13 amino acids. V lost 3 bases and J 4 bases, leaving 10 bases between the germline ends. CDR3 coding DNA: TGTGCCTGGAGACAAGACAGGGGAAACACCATATATTTT. Encoded protein: CAWRQDRGNTIYF.

This clone was recorded only once. The V and J genes are TRBV28 and TRBJ1-6; no reliable D call. This CDR3 contains 12 residues. In germline, CDR1 is MDHEN, CDR2 SYDVKM. The ends were cut back, 7 bases at V and 11 bases at J, with 12 bases in the middle. The CDR3 sequence: CASTYGAAPLHF. CDR3 nucleotides: TGTGCCAGCACCTATGGCGCGGCACCCCTCCACTTT.

The chain recombines TRBV5-4 with TRBJ1-2; possible D gene TRBD1, 6 bases. Deletions cut 0 bases from V and 4 bases from J, with 13 bases between. The germline gives CDR1 SGHNT, CDR2 YYREEE (reference sequence). The CDR3 loop spans 15 amino acids. CDR3: CASSLGGGQPYGYTF. The CDR3 nucleotides read TGTGCCAGCAGCTTGGGCGGGGGCCAACCCTATGGCTACACCTTC.

With respect to this clone: Different DNA sequences within this sample yield the same CDR3. The gene calls are TRBV19 and TRBJ1-1, with D uncertain. The ends were cut back, 1 base at V and 1 base at J, with 4 bases in the middle. Germline CDR1 reads LNHDA; CDR2 reads SQIVND (reference sequence). This CDR3 is built from 13 residues. The CDR3 spells CASSIGRNTEAFF. The CDR3 coding sequence is TGTGCCAGTAGTATAGGCAGGAACACTGAAGCTTTCTTT.

The V call is TRBV28, the J call TRBJ1-1, with no clear D. This CDR3 spans 14 amino acids. The V end lost 1 base, the J end lost 6 bases, and 12 bases lay between the germline ends. From germline, CDR1 is MDHEN and CDR2 SYDVKM. CDR3 sequence: CASSLSAAYSEAFF. The CDR3 nucleotides are TGTGCCAGCAGTTTATCCGCGGCGTATTCTGAAGCTTTCTTT. Full variable domain (missing parts from reference TRBV28 and TRBJ1-1): DVKVTQSSRYLVKRTGEKVFLECVQDMDHENMFWYRQDPGLGLRLIYFSYDVKMKEKGDIPEGYSVSREKKERFSLILESASTNQTSMYLCASSLSAAYSEAFFGQGTRLTVV.

V and J are TRBV27 and TRBJ1-6, with 10 bases aligning to TRBD1. Germline assignment: CDR1 MNHEY and CDR2 SMNVEV (reference sequence). The length of the CDR3 is 15 residues. V was clipped by 5 bases and J by 9 bases; unmatched bases: 7. The CDR3 sequence: CASSPRDRGSSPLHF. For the CDR3, the DNA is TGTGCCAGCAGTCCTCGGGACAGGGGTAGTTCACCCCTCCACTTT.

The gene calls are TRBV12-3 or TRBV12-4 and TRBJ1-2; the D is unclear. V shed 3 bases and J shed 7 bases, with 12 bases lying between them. The CDR3 spans 13 residues. The CDR3 region has the DNA TGTGCCAGCAGTTTCGCGGGCTCTGGTGGCTACACCTTC. This translates into CASSFAGSGGYTF.